The entry below describes one T cell receptor (beta chain). TCRdb keeps only in-frame clones here, not all; method: immunoSEQ multiplex PCR. There are 250,000 to 300,000 clones in the sample; around 85% occur only once, and approximately 12% lies in the top ten. This specimen belongs to a study of blood T cell repertoires in COVID-19. As for the study in general: Acute and convalescent COVID-19 samples came from the United States, Italy and Spain.

Germline V CDR1 and CDR2: MNHEY, SVGAGI. The V and J ends lost 6 bases and 8 bases, in that order; junction bases with no gene match: 5. This CDR3 contains 13 residues. The sequenced sample consisted of peripheral blood. This clonotype originated in a woman aged 25 to 39 with COVID-19, enrolled during active disease. The chain carries TRBV6-5 and TRBJ2-1, with 9 nucleotides matching TRBD1. DNA for the CDR3: TGTGCCAGCAGCCAACAGGGGGCGGATGAGCAGTTCTTC. It encodes CASSQQGADEQFF.